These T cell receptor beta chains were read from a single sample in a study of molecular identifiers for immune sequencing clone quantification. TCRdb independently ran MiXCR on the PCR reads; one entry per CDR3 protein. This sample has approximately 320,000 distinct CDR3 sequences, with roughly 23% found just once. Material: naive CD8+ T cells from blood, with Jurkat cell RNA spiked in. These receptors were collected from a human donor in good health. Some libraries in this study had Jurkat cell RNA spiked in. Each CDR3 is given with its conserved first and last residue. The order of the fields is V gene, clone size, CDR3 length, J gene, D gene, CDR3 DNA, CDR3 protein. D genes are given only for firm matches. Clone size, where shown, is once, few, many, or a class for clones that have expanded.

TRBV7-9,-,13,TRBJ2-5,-,TGTGCCAGCAGCCCCCCCCGTTCCGAGACCCAGTACTTC,CASSPPRSETQYF
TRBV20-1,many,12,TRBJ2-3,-,TGCAGTGCTAGAGGCCACCCCGATACGCAGTATTTT,CSARGHPDTQYF
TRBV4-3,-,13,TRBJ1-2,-,TGCGCCAGCAGCCAAGATCGGGGATATGGCTACACCTTC,CASSQDRGYGYTF
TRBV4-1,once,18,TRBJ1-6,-,TGCGCCAGCAGCCAAGATCCCGGGTCGATGTCCTATAATTCACCCCTCCACTTT,CASSQDPGSMSYNSPLHF
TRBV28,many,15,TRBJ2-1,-,TGTGCCAGCAGCAACCATGCCCGAGGATTAGGTGAGCAGTTCTTC,CASSNHARGLGEQFF
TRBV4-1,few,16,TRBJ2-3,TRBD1,TGCGCCAGCAGCCAAGATAAGGGACAGGGGACAGATACGCAGTATTTT,CASSQDKGQGTDTQYF
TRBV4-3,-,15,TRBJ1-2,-,TGCGCCAGCAGCCAAAGCACGGACGCTAACTATGGCTACACCTTC,CASSQSTDANYGYTF
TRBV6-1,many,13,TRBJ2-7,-,TGTGCCAGCAGTACAGGGACCGGCTACGAGCAGTACTTC,CASSTGTGYEQYF
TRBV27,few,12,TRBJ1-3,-,TGTGCCAGCAGTGTTACAGGAAACACCATATATTTT,CASSVTGNTIYF
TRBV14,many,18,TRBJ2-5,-,TGTGCCAGCAGCCAGAGATGGGACAACACACCCGGCCAAGAGACCCAGTACTTC,CASSQRWDNTPGQETQYF
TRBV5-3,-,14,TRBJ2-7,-,TGTGCCAGCAGCTCTAGCCGTTCCGGCTACGAGCAGTACTTC,CASSSSRSGYEQYF
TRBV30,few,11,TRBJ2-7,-,TGTGCCTGGAGACTGAGCTACGAGCAGTACTTC,CAWRLSYEQYF
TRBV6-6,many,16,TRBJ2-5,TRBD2,TGTGCCAGCGGATCGACTAGCGGGGGACTCCAAGAGACCCAGTACTTC,CASGSTSGGLQETQYF
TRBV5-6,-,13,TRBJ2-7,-,TGTGCCAGCAGCTTGGGGGCCTCCTCCGAGCAGTACTTC,CASSLGASSEQYF
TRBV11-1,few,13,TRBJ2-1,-,TGTGCCAGCAGCGTGGAACTAGCCAATGAGCAGTTCTTC,CASSVELANEQFF
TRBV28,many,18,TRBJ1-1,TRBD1,TGTGCCAGCAGTTTATTAGCACAGGGGGCTGCCCAGAACACTGAAGCTTTCTTT,CASSLLAQGAAQNTEAFF
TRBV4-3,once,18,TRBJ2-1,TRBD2,TGCGCCAGCAGCCAAGATTGGACTAGCGGGGGGGCCTTGAATGAGCAGTTCTTC,CASSQDWTSGGALNEQFF
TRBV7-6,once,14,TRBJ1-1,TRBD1,TGTGCCAGCTCCCGGGACAGGGTGAACACTGAAGCTGTCTTT,CASSRDRVNTEAVF
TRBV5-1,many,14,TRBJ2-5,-,TGCGCCAGCAGCCCCGACAGGAAACAAGAGACCCAGTACTTC,CASSPDRKQETQYF
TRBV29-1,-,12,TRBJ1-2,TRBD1,TGCAGCGTCACGACAGGGCCCTATGGCTACACCTTC,CSVTTGPYGYTF
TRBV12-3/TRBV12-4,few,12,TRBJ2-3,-,TGTGCCAGCACCACGGGCATAGATACGCAGTATTTT,CASTTGIDTQYF
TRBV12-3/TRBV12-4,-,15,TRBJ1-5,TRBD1,TGTGCCAGCAGTACCCCGGACAGGGTGAATCAGCCCCAGCATTTT,CASSTPDRVNQPQHF
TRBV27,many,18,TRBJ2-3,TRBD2,TGTGCCAGCAGTACGCGAGATAGCGGGAGAAGCAACACAGATACGCAGTATTTT,CASSTRDSGRSNTDTQYF
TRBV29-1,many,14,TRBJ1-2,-,TGCAGCGTTGAAGACTCCGAGGTAGGCGCGGGCTACACCTTC,CSVEDSEVGAGYTF
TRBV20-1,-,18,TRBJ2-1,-,TGCAGTGCTAGAGGGAGCGGGTTGGGGATAAGCTCCTACAATGAGCAGTTCTTC,CSARGSGLGISSYNEQFF
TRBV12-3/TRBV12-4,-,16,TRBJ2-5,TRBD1,TGTGCCAGCAGCCTCTCACCAGGACAGGGGCTAGAGACCCAGTACTTC,CASSLSPGQGLETQYF
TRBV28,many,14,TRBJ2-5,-,TGTGCCAGCAGTCATCTGTCCGGGGGAGAGACCCAGTACTTC,CASSHLSGGETQYF
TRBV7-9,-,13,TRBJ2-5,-,TGTGCCAGCAGCTTGGAAGTTTTGAGGACCCAGTACTTC,CASSLEVLRTQYF
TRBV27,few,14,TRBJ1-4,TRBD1,TGTGCCAGCAGTCCCTCGACAGGGACTGAAAAACTGTTTTTT,CASSPSTGTEKLFF
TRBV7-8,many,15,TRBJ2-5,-,TGTGCCAGCAGCTCCCCAGGGGAGGTTGAAGAGACCCAGTACTTC,CASSSPGEVEETQYF
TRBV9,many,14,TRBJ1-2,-,TGTGCCAGCAGCGCCGGATCGAGGACAGCTGGCTACACCTTC,CASSAGSRTAGYTF
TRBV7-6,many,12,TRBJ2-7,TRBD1,TGTGCCAGCAGCTCCGGACAGGGCGGGCAGTACTTC,CASSSGQGGQYF
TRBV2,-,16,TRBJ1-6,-,TGTGCCAGCAGTGATCATGTTAGCTCCTATAATTCACCCCTCCACTTT,CASSDHVSSYNSPLHF
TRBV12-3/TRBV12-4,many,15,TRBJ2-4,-,TGTGCCAGCAGTATCGACACACAGGGCAAAAACATTCAGTACTTC,CASSIDTQGKNIQYF
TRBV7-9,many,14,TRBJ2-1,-,TGTGCCAGCAGCTTACCCCTGGCCCACAATGAGCAGTTCTTC,CASSLPLAHNEQFF
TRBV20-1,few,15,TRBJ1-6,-,TGCAGTGCTAGACTCCCTATTCAGGGGAGATCACCCCTCCACTTT,CSARLPIQGRSPLHF
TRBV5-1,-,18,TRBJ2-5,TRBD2,TGCGCCAGCAGCTTGGTGGGGGGGACCCCCCGAAATCAAGAGACCCAGTACTTC,CASSLVGGTPRNQETQYF
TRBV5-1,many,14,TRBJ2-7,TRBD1,TGCGCCAGCAGCCCCTGGACAGGGGAGTACGAGCAGTACTTC,CASSPWTGEYEQYF
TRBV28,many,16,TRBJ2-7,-,TGTGCCAGCAGCCAATTTTCGGACAGTAAAGCCTACGAGCAGTACTTC,CASSQFSDSKAYEQYF
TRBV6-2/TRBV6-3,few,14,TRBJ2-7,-,TGTGCCAGCAGACCCTGGCCCGGGTCTCTCGAGCAGTACTTC,CASRPWPGSLEQYF
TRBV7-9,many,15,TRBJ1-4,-,TGTGCCAGCAGCTTAGTCGCCCCCAAGGGGGGAAAACTGTTTTTT,CASSLVAPKGGKLFF
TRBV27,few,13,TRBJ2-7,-,TGTGCCAGCAGTTCGACGGAAGCCTACGAGCAGTACTTC,CASSSTEAYEQYF
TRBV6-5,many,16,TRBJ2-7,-,TGTGCCAGCAGCCAAGGTCCTCTACAAAGCTCCTACGAGCAGTACTTC,CASSQGPLQSSYEQYF
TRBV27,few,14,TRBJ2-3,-,TGTGCCAGCAGTTTCGCAGGGTACACAGATACGCAGTATTTT,CASSFAGYTDTQYF
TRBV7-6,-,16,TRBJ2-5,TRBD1,TGTGCCAGCAGTCCTCTCTTGGGACAGGGAAAAGAGACCCGGTACTTC,CASSPLLGQGKETRYF
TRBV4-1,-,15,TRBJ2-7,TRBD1,TGCGCCAGCAGCCAAACCGGGACAGGGCTCTACGAGCAGTACTTC,CASSQTGTGLYEQYF
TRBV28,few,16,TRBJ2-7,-,TGTGCCAGCAGTTTACTGGAGGGCCCTATAGGCTTGGAGCAGTACTTC,CASSLLEGPIGLEQYF
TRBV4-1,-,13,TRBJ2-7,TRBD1,TGCGCCAGCAGCCAGGGACAGGGTACCGAGCAGTACTTC,CASSQGQGTEQYF
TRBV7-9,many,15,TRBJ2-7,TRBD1,TGTGCCAGCAGCCCCCGACAGGGACCTGCCTACGAGCAGTACTTC,CASSPRQGPAYEQYF
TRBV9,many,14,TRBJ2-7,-,TGTGCCAGCAGCGTAGCCCAGGGGAGCTACGAGCAGTACTTC,CASSVAQGSYEQYF
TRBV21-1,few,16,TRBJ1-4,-,TGTGCCAGCAGCTCCTTACCGAGGGCAACTAATGAAAAACTGTTTTTT,CASSSLPRATNEKLFF